One and the same sample provided the 28 T cell receptor beta chains below, sequenced in a study of naive and memory T cell subsets. The library had UMIs added by 3' ligation of an oligonucleotide to TCR cDNA. Amplification of ligated cDNA took four PCR rounds with SP2 and nested alpha and beta constant primers. MiXCR was run by TCRdb on the 5' RACE reads, yielding one entry per CDR3 protein. Of roughly 48,000 distinct CDR3 sequences in the sample, approximately 4.5% were seen once. The receptors stem from a female donor in good health.

In this sample, this clonotype turned up a few times. The chain employs TRBV13 and TRBJ2-1; TRBD1 might be the D (6 bases). CDR3 length: 13 amino acids. CDR1 and CDR2 (germline): PRHDT, FYEKMQ (reference sequence). Trimming stripped 5 bases from V and 10 bases from J, with 15 bases between. This CDR3 reads CASSTYRDLEQFF. The CDR3 nucleotides read TGTGCCAGCAGCACTTACAGGGACCTGGAGCAGTTCTTC. Using reference TRBV13 and TRBJ2-1 for the parts outside the CDR3, the full variable domain is AAGVIQSPRHLIKEKRETATLKCYPIPRHDTVYWYQQGPGQDPQFLISFYEKMQSDKGSIPDRFSAQQFSDYHSELNMSSLELGDSALYFCASSTYRDLEQFFGPGTRLTVL.

This rearrangement joins TRBV28 to TRBJ2-7, with D unresolved. Germline V gives CDR1 MDHEN, CDR2 SYDVKM. V lost 6 bases to trimming and J lost 3 bases, with 27 bases between them. The CDR3 length is 18 residues. CDR3 amino acids: CASSPPALGRRYLYEQYF. In DNA form, the CDR3 reads TGTGCCAGCAGCCCCCCCGCCCTCGGCAGACGTTATCTCTACGAGCAGTACTTC. Full variable domain (outside the CDR3, taken from reference TRBV28 and TRBJ2-7): DVKVTQSSRYLVKRTGEKVFLECVQDMDHENMFWYRQDPGLGLRLIYFSYDVKMKEKGDIPEGYSVSREKKERFSLILESASTNQTSMYLCASSPPALGRRYLYEQYFGPGTRLTVT.

This clonotype appeared many times. The genes are TRBV12-3 or TRBV12-4 and TRBJ1-6; TRBD1 agrees at 9 bases. V was pared by 5 bases and J by 10 bases, with 6 bases of the junction left unmatched. The CDR3 covers 14 residues. CDR3 in DNA: TGTGCCAGCAGTCCCGGGACAGGGTTGTCACCCCTCCACTTT. Translated: CASSPGTGLSPLHF.

On this clonotype: This clone may be a read error of a much larger clone one base away. The CDR3 protein is CASGLRARGSNEQFF. The CDR3 DNA sequence: TGTGCCAGCGGCCTCCGGGCCAGGGGTTCCAATGAGCAGTTCTTC. The chain recombines TRBV6-5 with TRBJ2-1; perhaps TRBD1 as D (6 bases). This CDR3 contains 15 residues. V shed 8 bases and J shed 6 bases, with 20 bases lying between them. Germline V lookup: CDR1 MNHEY, CDR2 SVGAGI.

This clonotype is medium-sized by share. The chain joins TRBV4-3 to TRBJ2-3; 12 bases map to TRBD2. The trim removed 0 bases at V and 3 bases at J, leaving 1 base unmatched. The CDR3 covers 16 residues. In germline, CDR1 is LGHNA, CDR2 YSLEER. The CDR3 DNA follows: TGCGCCAGCAGCCAAGAACTAGCGGGAGGTACAGATACGCAGTATTTT. The encoded protein is CASSQELAGGTDTQYF.

This clonotype was picked up many times. CDR3 nucleotides: TGCGCCAGCAGCCAAGACGGGGCAGGGCCCACTGAAGCTTTCTTT. This translates into CASSQDGAGPTEAFF. The gene calls are TRBV4-3 and TRBJ1-1, with a tentative D call TRBD1 (5 bases). Germline V lookup: CDR1 LGHNA, CDR2 YSLEER. The CDR3 runs to 15 residues. V was shortened by 0 bases and J by 4 bases, with 12 bases between the two germline ends.

This clonotype has ten or more counts. The rearrangement links TRBV20-1 to TRBJ2-1; TRBD1 matches at 11 bases. V lost 6 bases, J lost 6 bases, and 4 bases stayed unmatched. Germline V gene sequence: CDR1 DFQATT, CDR2 SNEGSKA (reference sequence). This CDR3 spans 13 amino acids. CDR3 in amino acids: CSARTGGRNEQFF. Here the CDR3 DNA reads TGCAGTGCGCGGACAGGGGGCCGCAATGAGCAGTTCTTC.

Of note for this clonotype: With a much larger clone just one base away, this may be a read error. The chain employs TRBV20-1 and TRBJ2-7; D perhaps matches TRBD2 (5 bases). Germline CDR1 is DFQATT and CDR2 is SNEGSKA (reference sequence). The CDR3 is 14 amino acids. The ends were cut back, 7 bases at V and 0 bases at J, with 16 bases in the middle. The CDR3 region is CSGAVSANSYEQYF. The CDR3 nucleotides are TGCAGTGGAGCGGTTAGCGCGAACTCCTACGAGCAGTACTTC.

The J gene is TRBJ1-6, the V gene TRBV12-3 or TRBV12-4; possible D gene TRBD1, 5 bases. CDR3 size: 17 residues. Trimming left V 4 bases short and J 5 bases short, with 18 bases between. For the CDR3, the DNA is TGTGCCAGCAGTTCAGGACAATTCCTGACCCATAATTCACCCCTCCACTTT. It specifies CASSSGQFLTHNSPLHF.

The table lists this clonotype with many counts. This chain connects TRBV5-6 to TRBJ2-6, with D perhaps being TRBD1 or TRBD2 (7 bases each). V was pared by 1 base and J by 3 bases, with 14 bases between. Germline assignment: CDR1 SGHDT and CDR2 YYEEEE. The CDR3 spans 17 residues. CDR3: CASSLRGGGDGANVLTF. For the CDR3, the DNA is TGTGCCAGCAGCTTGCGGGGAGGGGGCGATGGGGCCAACGTCCTGACTTTC.

The V gene is TRBV30, the J gene TRBJ2-1; D remains ambiguous. V was clipped by 0 bases and J by 3 bases, with 15 bases between them. Per germline, CDR1 GTSNPN and CDR2 SVGIG (reference sequence). The length of the CDR3 is 16 residues. The CDR3 is CAWSVTRTGVYNEQFF. CDR3 bases: TGTGCCTGGAGTGTAACCAGAACGGGTGTCTACAATGAGCAGTTCTTC.

To note about this clonotype: A much larger clone sits a single nucleotide away, making a read error possible. The V call is TRBV9, the J call TRBJ1-4; a possible D gene is TRBD1 (6 bases). The CDR3 is 15 amino acids. CDR1 and CDR2 (germline): SGDLS, YYNGEE. The CDR3 loop is CASSVLQGTNEKLIF. The CDR3 bases are TGTGCCAGCAGCGTGTTACAGGGAACTAATGAAAAACTGATTTTT.

Written as DNA, the CDR3 is TGTGCCAGCAGTCCTTTGGGACTAGAGTCCCCCCGCACCTCCTACGAGCAGTACTTC. The encoded protein is CASSPLGLESPRTSYEQYF. The chain employs TRBV27 and TRBJ2-7, with 8 nucleotides matching TRBD2. The CDR3 loop spans 19 amino acids. Germline V gene lookup returns CDR1 MNHEY and CDR2 SMNVEV (reference sequence). The V gene end was trimmed by 5 bases and the J gene end by 0 bases; junction bases not matched to a gene: 18.

CDR3 region: CSGRTSGYAQYF. The CDR3 DNA sequence: TGCAGCGGAAGGACTAGCGGCTATGCGCAGTATTTT. The rearrangement uses TRBV29-1 and TRBJ2-3; the match to TRBD2 covers 10 bases. The germline V gene has CDR1 SQVTM and CDR2 ANQGSEA. With 7 bases clipped from V and 10 bases from J, the junction kept 8 bases outside the gene matches. This CDR3 spans 12 amino acids.

V and J are TRBV28 and TRBJ2-7; TRBD2 agrees at 8 bases. Germline CDR1 MDHEN, CDR2 SYDVKM. Trimming took 2 bases from V and 0 from J; bases not matched to a gene: 9. The CDR3 loop spans 17 amino acids. The CDR3 protein is CASSLMRLATISYEQYF. Here the CDR3 DNA reads TGTGCCAGCAGTTTAATGCGACTAGCGACCATCTCCTACGAGCAGTACTTC. Variable domain in full (rest from reference TRBV28 and TRBJ2-7): DVKVTQSSRYLVKRTGEKVFLECVQDMDHENMFWYRQDPGLGLRLIYFSYDVKMKEKGDIPEGYSVSREKKERFSLILESASTNQTSMYLCASSLMRLATISYEQYFGPGTRLTVT.

This clonotype was counted at least ten times. The chain recombines TRBV29-1 with TRBJ2-5; D possibly uses TRBD1 or TRBD2 (5 bases each). The V end lost 6 bases, the J end lost 5 bases, and 10 bases lay between the germline ends. CDR1 is SQVTM and CDR2 is ANQGSEA in the germline V gene. The CDR3 runs to 11 residues. In DNA, the CDR3 is TGCAGCGTGGGGGTTAGTGAGACCCAGTACTTC. It encodes CSVGVSETQYF.

This clonotype was recorded many times. This chain uses TRBV10-3 with TRBJ2-5, with TRBD1 identical over 7 bases. V trimming: 3 bases; J trimming: 1 base; junction bases outside the gene matches: 14. The CDR3 extends over 18 amino acids. The germline CDR1 and CDR2 sequences are ENHRY and SYGVKD. The CDR3 here is CAISDPHNPRTGQETQYF. The CDR3 DNA reads TGTGCCATCAGTGACCCACATAACCCCAGGACAGGCCAAGAGACCCAGTACTTC.

This clonotype came up many times. The V and J genes are TRBV6-5 and TRBJ1-6; TRBD1 matches at 8 bases. Germline lookup yields CDR1 MNHEY and CDR2 SVGAGI. The V segment lost 2 bases and the J segment 10 bases; nucleotides outside the gene matches: 10. The CDR3 has 16 residues. The CDR3 coding sequence is TGTGCCAGCAGTTACAAAACAGGGGGTAGGGGCTCACCCCTCCACTTT. Encoded protein: CASSYKTGGRGSPLHF.

Many counts were recorded for this clonotype. The CDR3 region is CASSPAGGLHTQYF. DNA of the CDR3: TGTGCCAGCAGTCCGGCCGGGGGTCTTCATACGCAGTATTTT. The chain employs TRBV6-5 and TRBJ2-3, with D possibly matching TRBD2 (6 bases). The germline V gene encodes CDR1 MNHEY and CDR2 SVGAGI. With 5 bases removed from V and 7 bases from J, the gap between germline ends came to 16 bases. The CDR3 totals 14 residues.

There are many counts of this clonotype. V gene TRBV19 combines with J gene TRBJ1-2, with D possibly being TRBD1 (5 bases). Trimming removed 5 bases at V and 7 bases at J, with 20 bases between. CDR1 is LNHDA and CDR2 is SQIVND in the germline V gene (reference sequence). The CDR3 sequence is 15 residues long. CDR3 sequence: CASSAYSGTASGYTF. The CDR3 DNA follows: TGTGCCAGTAGTGCCTACTCCGGGACGGCGAGTGGCTACACCTTC.

The genes are TRBV12-3 or TRBV12-4 and TRBJ2-7, with 10 positions matching TRBD2. J was trimmed by 0 bases and V by 5 bases; bases with no gene match: 10. The CDR3 covers 17 residues. The CDR3 sequence: CASSPDRTSGFSYEQYF. CDR3 sequence (DNA): TGTGCCAGCAGTCCCGATCGGACTAGCGGATTCTCCTACGAGCAGTACTTC.

This clonotype was seen ten or more times. The junction and the germline gene differ at one end; a read error may be behind it. The chain joins TRBV25-1 to TRBJ2-6; D might be TRBD2 (7 bases). Per the germline V gene, CDR1 is MGHDK and CDR2 is SYGVNS. CDR3 size: 15 residues. The CDR3: CASSKGGSGANVLTF. DNA of the CDR3: TGTGCCAGCAGTAAGGGGGGGTCTGGGGCCAACGTCCTGACCTTC.

This clonotype was seen at least ten times. CDR3 bases: TGTGCCAGCAACGGACAGGGGGCGGGGGAGCAGTACTTC. Protein product: CASNGQGAGEQYF. This chain connects TRBV6-6 to TRBJ2-7, with 11 bases matching TRBD1. The CDR3 length is 13 residues. V lost 7 bases and J lost 7; bases outside the gene matches: 6. Per the germline V gene, CDR1 is MNHNY and CDR2 is SVGAGI (reference sequence).

The V and J genes are TRBV20-1 and TRBJ2-5, with 7 nucleotides matching TRBD2. Germline loops: CDR1 DFQATT, CDR2 SNEGSKA (reference sequence). The CDR3 is 13 amino acids. V shed 5 bases and J 1 base; nucleotides not matched to a gene: 4. CDR3 DNA: TGCAGTGCTGCACTAGCGCTCCAAGAGACCCAGTACTTC. This gives the protein CSAALALQETQYF.

The table lists this clonotype with many counts. V usage is TRBV29-1 and J usage is TRBJ2-5; tentatively, D is TRBD1 (6 bases). This CDR3 is 13 amino acids long. Germline loops: CDR1 SQVTM, CDR2 ANQGSEA. The germline V and J ends were trimmed by 6 bases and 2 bases, with 13 bases remaining between them. DNA of the CDR3: TGCAGCGTCGCAAGGACAGAACAAGAGACCCAGTACTTC. Its protein is CSVARTEQETQYF.

This clonotype was observed many times. The J gene is TRBJ1-5, the V gene TRBV5-5; 7 nucleotides line up with TRBD1. CDR1 SGHKS and CDR2 YYEKEE come from the germline V gene (reference sequence). After removal of 4 bases from V and 4 bases from J, the junction contained 8 bases not matched to a gene. The length of the CDR3 is 15 residues. CDR3 sequence (DNA): TGTGCCAGCAGCCCGGTAGGGACAGTAAATCAGCCCCAGCATTTT. Its translation is CASSPVGTVNQPQHF.

The chain carries TRBV28 and TRBJ2-7; D not resolved. In germline, CDR1 is MDHEN, CDR2 SYDVKM. V shed 5 bases and J shed 3 bases, with 20 bases lying between them. This CDR3 is built from 16 residues. CDR3 DNA: TGTGCCAGCAGTCAAAGGGCGCCCAGGTTAAACTACGAGCAGTACTTC. This sequence encodes CASSQRAPRLNYEQYF.

Many counts were recorded for this clonotype. The chain links TRBV4-2 to TRBJ2-1; D might be TRBD2 (5 bases). This CDR3 region has 16 residues. Trimming took off 0 bases at V and 7 bases at J, with 16 bases between the two ends. Germline V gives CDR1 LGHNA, CDR2 YNFKEQ. CDR3 sequence reads: CASSQDAGPPKNEQFF. In DNA, the CDR3 is TGTGCCAGCAGCCAAGATGCGGGCCCGCCCAAAAATGAGCAGTTCTTC.